Listed below are T cell receptor beta chains from one sample, sequenced in a study of shared clonotypes between healthy human individuals. Method: immunoSEQ multiplex PCR; TCRdb's copy keeps in-frame clones and lacks some. The sample yields roughly 720,000 clones, about 92% seen once. The specimen sequenced was memory CD8+ T cells from PBMCs. The receptors shown here come from a man younger than 35 in good health. Some clones in this sample may be carry-over from other donors' samples. Both conserved end residues are part of each CDR3. Fields, in order: J gene, V gene, D gene, clone size, CDR3 protein, CDR3 DNA. A D gene is named only where the DNA matches it firmly. Clone sizes are given selectively: once, few, many, or a class where the clone is expanded.

TRBJ2-7 | TRBV18 | TRBD2 | . | CASSPPRLAGVYEQYF | TGTGCCAGCTCACCTCCTAGACTAGCGGGAGTCTACGAGCAGTACTTC
TRBJ2-2 | TRBV25-1 | . | few | CASTRGNTGELFF | TGTGCCAGTACGAGGGGGAACACCGGGGAGCTGTTTTTT
TRBJ2-7 | TRBV14 | TRBD1 | . | CASSPNRGTAWEQYF | TGTGCCAGCAGTCCGAACAGGGGGACCGCCTGGGAGCAGTACTTC
TRBJ2-6 | TRBV10-3 | . | . | CAISDAEGAGANVLTF | TGTGCCATCAGTGATGCGGAAGGGGCCGGGGCCAACGTCCTGACTTTC
TRBJ1-2 | TRBV19 | . | . | CASSTLDSLYGYTF | TGTGCCAGTAGTACCTTGGACAGCCTCTATGGCTACACCTTC
TRBJ2-5 | TRBV6-1 | . | . | CASSQDLLPYF | TGTGCCAGCAGTCAGGATCTGCTGCCGTACTTC
TRBJ2-3 | TRBV11-2 | TRBD2 | once | CASEGTSGSTDTQYF | TGTGCCAGCGAGGGGACTAGCGGGAGCACAGATACGCAGTATTTT
TRBJ2-5 | TRBV13 | . | . | CASSRQALQETQYF | TGTGCCAGCAGCCGACAGGCCCTACAAGAGACCCAGTACTTC
TRBJ2-3 | TRBV9 | . | . | CASSFSQGLGTDTQYF | TGTGCCAGCAGCTTTTCACAGGGCTTGGGTACAGATACGCAGTATTTT
TRBJ1-2 | TRBV7-9 | TRBD1 | . | CASSLVGQGDYGYTF | TGTGCCAGCAGCTTAGTCGGACAGGGAGACTATGGCTACACCTTC
TRBJ1-1 | TRBV7-9 | . | . | CASNPGGGNTEAFF | TGTGCCAGCAACCCCGGGGGCGGGAACACTGAAGCTTTCTTT
TRBJ1-4 | TRBV7-6 | . | . | CASSLALGGTSEKLFF | TGTGCCAGCAGCTTAGCGCTCGGGGGGACGAGTGAAAAACTGTTTTTT
TRBJ1-2 | TRBV4-1 | TRBD1 | . | CASSQDVRTGPNYGYTF | TGCGCCAGCAGCCAAGATGTTCGGACAGGACCGAACTATGGCTACACCTTC
TRBJ2-1 | TRBV28 | . | . | CASSSILERVYNEQFF | TGTGCCAGCAGTTCCATCCTGGAGAGGGTCTACAATGAGCAGTTCTTC
TRBJ2-7 | TRBV12-5 | . | . | CASGLRPISYEQYF | TGTGCTAGTGGTTTGAGGCCTATTTCCTACGAGCAGTACTTC
TRBJ2-3 | TRBV28 | . | . | CASSPPEATDTQYF | TGTGCCAGCAGTCCACCGGAAGCCACAGATACGCAGTATTTT
TRBJ2-7 | TRBV29-1 | . | . | CSALSGVSYEQYF | TGCAGCGCCTTGTCAGGGGTCTCCTACGAGCAGTACTTC
TRBJ2-5 | TRBV6-5 | TRBD2 | . | CASKVAGGETQYF | TGTGCCAGCAAAGTAGCGGGCGGGGAGACCCAGTACTTC
TRBJ2-7 | TRBV28 | TRBD2 | once | CASSLNSGEGVHEQYF | TGTGCCAGCAGTTTAAATAGCGGGGAGGGAGTCCACGAGCAGTACTTC
TRBJ1-1 | TRBV7-9 | TRBD1 | . | CASSSTLQGAFTEAFF | TGTGCCAGCAGCTCTACCTTACAGGGGGCGTTCACTGAAGCTTTCTTT
TRBJ2-1 | TRBV6-6 | . | . | CASSYRTEYNEQFF | TGTGCCAGCAGTTACCGGACAGAGTACAATGAGCAGTTCTTC
TRBJ2-2 | TRBV19 | . | . | CASTTGDSDTGELFF | TGTGCCAGTACCACCGGGGACTCGGACACCGGGGAGCTGTTTTTT
TRBJ2-1 | TRBV19 | . | . | CASSISQLGEQFF | TGTGCCAGTAGTATATCCCAGTTGGGTGAGCAGTTCTTC
TRBJ2-1 | TRBV11-2 | TRBD2 | . | CASSLGVAGSYNEQFF | TGTGCCAGCAGCTTAGGGGTAGCGGGGTCCTACAATGAGCAGTTCTTC
TRBJ1-2 | TRBV6-5 | . | once | CASSYRFGGPVYGYTF | TGTGCCAGCAGTTACAGATTCGGGGGGCCTGTCTATGGCTACACCTTC
TRBJ2-7 | TRBV11-2 | TRBD2 | . | CASSPWVSGRVYEQYF | TGTGCCAGCAGCCCCTGGGTGAGCGGGAGAGTCTACGAGCAGTACTTC
TRBJ2-5 | TRBV28 | TRBD2 | . | CASSFGVAGVGETQYF | TGTGCCAGCAGTTTTGGAGTAGCGGGAGTTGGAGAGACCCAGTACTTC